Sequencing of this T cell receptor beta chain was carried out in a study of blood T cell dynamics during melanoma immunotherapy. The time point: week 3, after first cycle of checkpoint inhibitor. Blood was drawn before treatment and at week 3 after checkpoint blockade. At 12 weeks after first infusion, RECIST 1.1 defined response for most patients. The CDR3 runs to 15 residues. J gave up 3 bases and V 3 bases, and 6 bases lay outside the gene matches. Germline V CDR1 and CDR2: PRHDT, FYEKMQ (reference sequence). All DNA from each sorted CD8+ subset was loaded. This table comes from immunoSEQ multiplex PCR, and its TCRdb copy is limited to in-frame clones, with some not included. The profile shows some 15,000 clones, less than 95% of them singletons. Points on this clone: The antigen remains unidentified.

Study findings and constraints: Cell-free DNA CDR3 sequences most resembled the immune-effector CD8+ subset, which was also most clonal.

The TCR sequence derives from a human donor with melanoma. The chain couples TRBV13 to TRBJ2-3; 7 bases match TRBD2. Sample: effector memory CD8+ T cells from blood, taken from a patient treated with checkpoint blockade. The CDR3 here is CASSLWIGGTDTQYF. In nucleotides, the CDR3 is TGTGCCAGCAGCTTGTGGATCGGGGGGACAGATACGCAGTATTTT.